This T cell receptor (beta chain) derives from a study of post-analysis software for immune sequencing data. The wider study: Clinical courses comprised relapsing-remitting, secondary progressive and progressive-relapsing multiple sclerosis.

General study findings and limits: Multiple sclerosis patients showed significantly lower normalized Chao1 diversity than controls did. Patients used a few TRBV segments, including TRBV5-6, TRBV5-1 and TRBV20-1, more often than controls.

Presence of unique molecular identifiers characterized the TCR beta cDNA libraries. Input amounts of roughly 1 to 10 million T cells were used. These gave 500,000 or so cDNA molecules, so each molecule approximated one T cell. In TCRdb, the PCR reads were re-called with MiXCR into one record per CDR3 protein. Among about 200,000 distinct CDR3 sequences listed, 29% were seen once. This clonotype has more than one count but fewer than ten. Its antigen is undetermined. Germline lookup yields CDR1 DFQATT and CDR2 SNEGSKA (reference sequence). V was trimmed by 0 bases and J by 7 bases, leaving 7 bases between them. The CDR3 consists of 12 residues.

This chain links TRBV20-1 with TRBJ1-5, with a possible D match to TRBD1 (5 bases). This receptor was obtained from a girl aged 2-17 years with multiple sclerosis. Material for sequencing was blood. In DNA form, the CDR3 reads TGCAGTGCTAGAGAGGGGGACCAGCCCCAGCATTTT. Its translation: CSAREGDQPQHF.